The source of this T cell receptor beta chain is a study of cytomegalovirus exposure and HLA in healthy donors. The length of the CDR3 is 12 residues. The germline gives CDR1 SGHNT, CDR2 YYREEE (reference sequence). The PCR made use of 60 Vbeta and 13 Jbeta primers. Assay: immunoSEQ multiplex PCR; the TCRdb copy retains only in-frame clones and omits some. The top ten hold around 1.8% of the sample, which has about 98,000 clones, 74% seen once. This clone appeared a few times. The chain joins TRBV5-4 to TRBJ2-5, with D maybe TRBD1 (6 bases). The end of the DNA aligns better with TRBJ2-7, so the J call may be wrong. Sequencing was performed on PBMCs. The sequence derives from a male donor in good health and CMV-seronegative. DNA of the CDR3: TGTGCCAGCAGCTTGCAGGGGTACGAGCAGTACTTC. It yields the protein CASSLQGYEQYF.